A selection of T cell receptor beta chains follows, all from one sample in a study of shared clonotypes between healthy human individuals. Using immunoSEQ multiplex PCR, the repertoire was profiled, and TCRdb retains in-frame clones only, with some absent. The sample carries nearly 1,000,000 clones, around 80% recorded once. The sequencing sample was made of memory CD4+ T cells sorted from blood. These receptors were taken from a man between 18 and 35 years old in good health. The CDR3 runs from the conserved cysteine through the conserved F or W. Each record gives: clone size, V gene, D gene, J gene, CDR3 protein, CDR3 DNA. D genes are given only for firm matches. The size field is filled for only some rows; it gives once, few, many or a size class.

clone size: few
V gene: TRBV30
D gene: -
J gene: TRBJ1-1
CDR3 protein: CAWSADSNTEAFF
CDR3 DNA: TGTGCCTGGAGTGCGGACAGTAACACTGAAGCTTTCTTT

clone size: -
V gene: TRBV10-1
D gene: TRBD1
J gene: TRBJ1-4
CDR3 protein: CGSKWDRADEKLFF
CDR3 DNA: TGCGGCAGCAAGTGGGACAGGGCTGATGAAAAACTGTTTTTT

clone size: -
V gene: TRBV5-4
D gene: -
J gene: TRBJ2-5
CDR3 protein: CASSPTGTRKETQYF
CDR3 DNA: TGTGCCAGCAGCCCTACCGGGACAAGAAAAGAGACCCAGTACTTC

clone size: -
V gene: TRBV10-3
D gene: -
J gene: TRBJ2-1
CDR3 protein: CAISDPGDEQFF
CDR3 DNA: TGTGCCATCAGTGATCCCGGGGATGAGCAGTTCTTC

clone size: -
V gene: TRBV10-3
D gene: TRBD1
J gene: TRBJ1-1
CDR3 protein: CAISTRATGVGMDTEAFF
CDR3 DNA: TGTGCCATCAGTACGAGAGCGACAGGGGTAGGAATGGACACTGAAGCTTTCTTT

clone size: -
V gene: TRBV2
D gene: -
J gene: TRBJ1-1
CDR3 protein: CASSEALRRNEAFF
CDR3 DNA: TGTGCCAGCAGTGAAGCGCTTCGACGTAATGAAGCTTTCTTT

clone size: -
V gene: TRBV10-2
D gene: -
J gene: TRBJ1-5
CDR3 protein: CASSVGNQPQHF
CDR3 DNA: TGCGCCAGCAGTGTAGGCAATCAGCCCCAGCATTTT

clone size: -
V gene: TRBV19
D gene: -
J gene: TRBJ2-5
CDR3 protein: CASSITGGNQETQYF
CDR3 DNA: TGTGCCAGTAGTATTACAGGCGGGAACCAAGAGACCCAGTACTTC

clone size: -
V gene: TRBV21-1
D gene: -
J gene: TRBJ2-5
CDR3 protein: CASSKMGDLCQETQYF
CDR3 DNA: TGTGCCAGCAGCAAAATGGGGGATCTTTGCCAAGAGACCCAGTACTTC

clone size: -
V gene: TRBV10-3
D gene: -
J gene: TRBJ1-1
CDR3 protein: CAIKERGGTEAFF
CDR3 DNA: TGTGCCATCAAAGAGAGAGGGGGCACTGAAGCTTTCTTT

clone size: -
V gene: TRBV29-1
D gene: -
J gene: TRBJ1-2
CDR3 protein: CSVGTVEWGRNYGYTF
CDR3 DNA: TGCAGCGTTGGTACGGTAGAATGGGGGAGAAACTATGGCTACACCTTC

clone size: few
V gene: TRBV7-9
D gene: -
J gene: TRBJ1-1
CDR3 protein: CASSRIRSNTEAFF
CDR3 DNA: TGTGCCAGCAGCCGTATTCGGTCCAACACTGAAGCTTTCTTT

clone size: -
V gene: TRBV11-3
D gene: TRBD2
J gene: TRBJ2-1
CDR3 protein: CASSLRGGLDNEQFF
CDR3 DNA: TGTGCCAGCAGCTTACGCGGGGGGCTGGACAATGAGCAGTTCTTC

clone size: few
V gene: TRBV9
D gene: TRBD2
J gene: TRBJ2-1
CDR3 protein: CASTRAGGPNEQFF
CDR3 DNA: TGTGCCAGCACTCGAGCGGGGGGACCCAATGAGCAGTTCTTC

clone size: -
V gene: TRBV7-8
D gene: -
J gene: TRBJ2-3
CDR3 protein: CASSGTGDYTDTQYF
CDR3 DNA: TGTGCCAGCAGCGGCACAGGGGACTACACAGATACGCAGTATTTT

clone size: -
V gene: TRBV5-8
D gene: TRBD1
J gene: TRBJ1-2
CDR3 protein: CASSPTGTGDHGYTF
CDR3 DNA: TGTGCCAGCAGCCCTACCGGGACAGGGGATCATGGCTACACCTTC

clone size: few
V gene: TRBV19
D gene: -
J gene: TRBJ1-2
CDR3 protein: CASRVDGTIYGYTF
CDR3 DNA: TGTGCCAGTAGGGTAGATGGAACCATCTATGGCTACACCTTC

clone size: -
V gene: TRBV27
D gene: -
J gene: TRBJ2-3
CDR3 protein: CASRSPGGTDTQYF
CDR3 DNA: TGTGCCAGCAGATCCCCCGGCGGGACAGATACGCAGTATTTT

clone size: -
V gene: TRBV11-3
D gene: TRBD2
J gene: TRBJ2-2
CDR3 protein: CASAGGPVGELFF
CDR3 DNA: TGTGCCTCGGCGGGAGGGCCGGTCGGGGAGCTGTTTTTT

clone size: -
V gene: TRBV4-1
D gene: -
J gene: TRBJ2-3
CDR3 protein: CASSQDWQGTDTQYF
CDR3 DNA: TGCGCCAGCAGCCAAGATTGGCAGGGCACAGATACGCAGTATTTT

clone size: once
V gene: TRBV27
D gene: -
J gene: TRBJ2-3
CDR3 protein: CASWGRTTDTQYF
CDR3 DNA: TGTGCCTCGTGGGGCCGTACCACAGATACGCAGTATTTT

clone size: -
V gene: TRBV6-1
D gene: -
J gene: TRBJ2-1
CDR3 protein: CASSEASGQNNEQFF
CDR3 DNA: TGTGCCAGCAGTGAAGCGAGCGGACAGAACAATGAGCAGTTCTTC

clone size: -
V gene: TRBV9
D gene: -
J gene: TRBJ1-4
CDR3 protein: CASSPTANPTANEKLFF
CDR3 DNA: TGTGCCAGCAGCCCTACCGCGAACCCGACGGCTAATGAAAAACTGTTTTTT

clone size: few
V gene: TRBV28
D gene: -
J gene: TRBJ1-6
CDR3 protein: CASSLRNSPLHF
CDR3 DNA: TGTGCCAGCAGTTTAAGAAATTCACCCCTCCACTTT

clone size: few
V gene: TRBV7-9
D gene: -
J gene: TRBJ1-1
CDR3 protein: CASSQVMMNTEAFF
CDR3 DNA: TGTGCCAGCTCACAGGTAATGATGAACACTGAAGCTTTCTTT

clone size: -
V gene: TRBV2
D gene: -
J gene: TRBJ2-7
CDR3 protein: CASSVPGGANIPYEQYF
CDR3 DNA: TGTGCCAGCAGTGTACCAGGAGGAGCTAATATACCCTACGAGCAGTACTTC

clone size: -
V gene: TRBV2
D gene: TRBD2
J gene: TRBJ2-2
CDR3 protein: CASGGTSRNTGELFF
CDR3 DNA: TGTGCCAGCGGGGGGACTAGCCGGAACACCGGGGAGCTGTTTTTT

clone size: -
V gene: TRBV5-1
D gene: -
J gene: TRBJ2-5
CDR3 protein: CASSLGGRTTQETQYF
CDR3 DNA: TGCGCCAGCAGCTTAGGAGGCCGAACGACCCAAGAGACCCAGTACTTC

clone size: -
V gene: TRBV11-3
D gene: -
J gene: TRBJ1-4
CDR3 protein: CASSPRDRFDEKLFF
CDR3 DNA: TGTGCCAGCAGCCCCAGAGACAGGTTCGATGAAAAACTGTTTTTT

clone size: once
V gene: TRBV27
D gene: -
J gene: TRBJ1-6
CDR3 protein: CASRPPGIGSPLHF
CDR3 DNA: TGTGCCAGCAGGCCCCCAGGGATCGGTTCACCCCTCCACTTT

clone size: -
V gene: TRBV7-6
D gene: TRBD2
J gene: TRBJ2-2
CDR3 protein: CASSLAHPGGGVNTGELFF
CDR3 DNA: TGTGCCAGCAGCTTAGCCCACCCCGGGGGAGGGGTTAACACCGGGGAGCTGTTTTTT

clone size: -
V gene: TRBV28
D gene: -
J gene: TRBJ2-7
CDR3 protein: CASSLVKGYEQYF
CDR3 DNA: TGTGCCAGCAGTCTCGTGAAGGGATACGAGCAGTACTTC

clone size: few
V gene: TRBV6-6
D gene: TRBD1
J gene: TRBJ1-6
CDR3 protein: CASSPTGIVIDSPLHF
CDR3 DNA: TGTGCCAGCAGCCCGACAGGGATCGTTATCGATTCACCCCTCCACTTT

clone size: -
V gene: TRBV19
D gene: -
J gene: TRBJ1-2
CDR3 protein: CASSIDLAYGYTF
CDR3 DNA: TGTGCCAGTAGTATAGATCTAGCCTATGGCTACACCTTC

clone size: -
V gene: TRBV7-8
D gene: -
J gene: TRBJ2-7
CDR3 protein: CASSFAVSSYEQYF
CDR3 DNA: TGTGCCAGCAGCTTTGCAGTGAGCTCCTACGAGCAGTACTTC

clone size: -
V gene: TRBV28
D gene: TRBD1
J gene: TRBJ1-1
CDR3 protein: CATLVAHRGMNTEAFF
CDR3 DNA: TGTGCCACCCTAGTAGCGCACAGGGGAATGAACACTGAAGCTTTCTTT

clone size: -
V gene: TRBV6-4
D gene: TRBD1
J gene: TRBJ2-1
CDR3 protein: CASSPDRAAMSEQFF
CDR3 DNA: TGTGCCAGCAGTCCTGACAGGGCGGCAATGAGTGAGCAGTTCTTC

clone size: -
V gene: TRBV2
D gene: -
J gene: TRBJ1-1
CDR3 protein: CASSRGGTMNTEAFF
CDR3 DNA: TGTGCCAGCAGTAGGGGTGGGACTATGAACACTGAAGCTTTCTTT

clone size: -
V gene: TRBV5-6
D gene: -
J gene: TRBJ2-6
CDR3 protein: CASSLWTPGANVLTF
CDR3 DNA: TGTGCCAGCAGCTTGTGGACCCCTGGGGCCAACGTCCTGACTTTC

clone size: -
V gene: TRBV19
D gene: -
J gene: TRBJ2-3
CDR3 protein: CASSIFGSSTDTQYF
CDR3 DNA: TGTGCCAGTAGTATCTTCGGGTCCAGCACAGATACGCAGTATTTT

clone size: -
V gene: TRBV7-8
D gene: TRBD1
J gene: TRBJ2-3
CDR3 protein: CASSRGTGRTDTQYF
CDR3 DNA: TGTGCCAGCAGCCGGGGGACAGGCCGCACAGATACGCAGTATTTT

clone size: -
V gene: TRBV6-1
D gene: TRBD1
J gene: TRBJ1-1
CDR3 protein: CASCLRGVGTEAFF
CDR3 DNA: TGTGCCAGCTGCCTCAGGGGGGTTGGCACTGAAGCTTTCTTT

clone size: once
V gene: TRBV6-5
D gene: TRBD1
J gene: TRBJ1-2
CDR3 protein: CASLGQRGYTF
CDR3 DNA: TGTGCCAGCTTGGGACAGCGTGGCTACACCTTC

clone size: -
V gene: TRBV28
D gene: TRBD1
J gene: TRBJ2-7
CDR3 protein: CGSGQGPAYEQYF
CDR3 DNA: TGTGGGTCGGGACAGGGTCCGGCCTACGAGCAGTACTTC

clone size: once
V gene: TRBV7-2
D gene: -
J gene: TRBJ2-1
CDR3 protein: CASSPIGGGLQFF
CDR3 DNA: TGTGCCAGCAGCCCCATTGGGGGGGGCTTGCAGTTCTTC

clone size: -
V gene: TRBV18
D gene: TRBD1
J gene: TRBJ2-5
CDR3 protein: CASSPPTGVETQYF
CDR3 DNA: TGTGCCAGCTCACCACCCACAGGGGTGGAGACCCAGTACTTC

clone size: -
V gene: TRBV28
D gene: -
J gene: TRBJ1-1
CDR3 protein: CASSLGRRGSTEAFF
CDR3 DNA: TGTGCCAGCAGTTTGGGCAGGCGGGGGAGCACTGAAGCTTTCTTT

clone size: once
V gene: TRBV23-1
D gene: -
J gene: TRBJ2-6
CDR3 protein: CASSQDRGANVLTF
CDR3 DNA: TGCGCCAGCAGTCAGGACCGAGGGGCCAACGTCCTGACTTTC

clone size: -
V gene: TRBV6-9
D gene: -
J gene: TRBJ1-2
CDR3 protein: CASSPPRPGSLCYGYTF
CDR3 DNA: TGTGCCAGCAGTCCTCCAAGGCCGGGCAGCTTATGCTATGGCTACACCTTC

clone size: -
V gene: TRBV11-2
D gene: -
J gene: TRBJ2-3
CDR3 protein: CASSLDGYQGDTQYF
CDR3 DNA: TGTGCCAGCAGCTTAGACGGCTACCAGGGAGATACGCAGTATTTT

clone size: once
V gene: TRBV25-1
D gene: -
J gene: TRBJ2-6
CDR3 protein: CASGVTGANVLTF
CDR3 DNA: TGTGCCAGCGGGGTGACTGGGGCCAACGTCCTGACTTTC

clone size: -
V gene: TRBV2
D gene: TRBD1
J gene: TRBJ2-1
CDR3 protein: CASSGDRGSYNEQFF
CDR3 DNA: TGTGCCAGCAGTGGGGACAGGGGCTCCTACAATGAGCAGTTCTTC

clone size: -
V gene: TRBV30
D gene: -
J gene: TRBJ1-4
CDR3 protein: CAWSAQGVGKLFF
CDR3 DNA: TGTGCCTGGAGTGCTCAGGGAGTGGGAAAACTGTTTTTT

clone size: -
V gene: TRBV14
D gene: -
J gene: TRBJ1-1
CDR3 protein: CASSQGFIYREDTEAFF
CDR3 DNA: TGTGCCAGCAGCCAAGGGTTTATTTACAGGGAGGACACTGAAGCTTTCTTT

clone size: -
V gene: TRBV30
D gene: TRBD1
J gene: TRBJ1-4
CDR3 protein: CAWSATDRGEKLFF
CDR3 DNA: TGTGCCTGGAGTGCTACCGACAGGGGCGAAAAACTGTTTTTT

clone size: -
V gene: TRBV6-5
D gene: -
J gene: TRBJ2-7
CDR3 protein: CASTPQGSYEQYF
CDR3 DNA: TGTGCCAGCACCCCACAGGGTTCCTACGAGCAGTACTTC

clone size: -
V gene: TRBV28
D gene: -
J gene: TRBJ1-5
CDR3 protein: CASGLLEPQHF
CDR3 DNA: TGTGCCAGCGGCCTCTTGGAGCCCCAGCATTTT

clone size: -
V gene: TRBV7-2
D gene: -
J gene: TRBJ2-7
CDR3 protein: CASPEDGYF
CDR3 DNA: TGTGCCAGCCCAGAAGACGGGTACTTC

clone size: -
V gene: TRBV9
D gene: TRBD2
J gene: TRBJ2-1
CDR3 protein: CASSSAGGLNEQFF
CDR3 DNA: TGTGCCAGCAGCTCAGCGGGAGGGCTCAATGAGCAGTTCTTC

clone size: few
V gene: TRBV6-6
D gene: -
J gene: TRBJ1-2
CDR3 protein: CASRSDGQVYGYTF
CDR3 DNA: TGTGCCAGCAGATCGGACGGTCAAGTCTATGGCTACACCTTC